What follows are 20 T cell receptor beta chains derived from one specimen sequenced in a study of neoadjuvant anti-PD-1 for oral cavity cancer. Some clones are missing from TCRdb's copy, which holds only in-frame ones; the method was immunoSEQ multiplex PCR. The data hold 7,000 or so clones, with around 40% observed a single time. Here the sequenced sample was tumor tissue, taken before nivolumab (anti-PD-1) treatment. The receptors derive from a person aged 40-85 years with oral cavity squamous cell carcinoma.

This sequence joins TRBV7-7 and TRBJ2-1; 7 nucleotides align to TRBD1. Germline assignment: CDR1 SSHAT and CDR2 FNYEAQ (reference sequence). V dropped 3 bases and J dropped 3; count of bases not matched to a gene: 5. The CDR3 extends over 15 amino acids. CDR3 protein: CASSFSRQGYNEQFF. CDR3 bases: TGTGCCAGCAGCTTTTCAAGACAGGGCTACAATGAGCAGTTCTTC.

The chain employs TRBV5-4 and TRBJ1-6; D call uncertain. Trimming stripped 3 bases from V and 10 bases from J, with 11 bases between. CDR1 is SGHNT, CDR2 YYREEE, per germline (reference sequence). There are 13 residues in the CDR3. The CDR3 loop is CASSSDWVSPLHF. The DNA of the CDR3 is TGTGCCAGCAGCTCCGATTGGGTCTCACCCCTCCACTTT.

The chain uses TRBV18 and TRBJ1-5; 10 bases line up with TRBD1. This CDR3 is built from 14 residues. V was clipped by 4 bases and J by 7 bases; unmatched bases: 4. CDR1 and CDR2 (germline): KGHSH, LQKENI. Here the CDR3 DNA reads TGTGCCAGCTCACGACAGGGGGCAGGACAGCCCCAGCATTTT. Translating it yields CASSRQGAGQPQHF.

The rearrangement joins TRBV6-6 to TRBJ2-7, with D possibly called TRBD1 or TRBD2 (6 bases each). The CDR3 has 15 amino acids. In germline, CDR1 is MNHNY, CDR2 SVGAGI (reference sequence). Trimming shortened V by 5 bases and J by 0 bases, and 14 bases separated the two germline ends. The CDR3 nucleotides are TGTGCCAGCAGTCGCGGGACACCTTCCTCCTACGAGCAGTACTTC. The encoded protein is CASSRGTPSSYEQYF.

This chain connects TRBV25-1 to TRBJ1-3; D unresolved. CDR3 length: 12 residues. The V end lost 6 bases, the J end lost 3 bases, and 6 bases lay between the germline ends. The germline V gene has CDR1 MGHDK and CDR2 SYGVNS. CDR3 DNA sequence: TGTGCCAGCAGGGGAAGTGGAAACACCATATATTTT. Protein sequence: CASRGSGNTIYF.

The CDR3 DNA reads as TGTGCCAGCAGCTTATCTGCGGGGAACACCGGGGAGCTGTTTTTT. Its translation is CASSLSAGNTGELFF. This sequence joins TRBV11-2 and TRBJ2-2; D is possibly TRBD2 (5 bases). Germline CDR1 reads SGHAT; CDR2 reads FQNNGV. The CDR3 length is 15 residues. Deletions cut 2 bases from V and 1 base from J, with 8 bases between.

This CDR3 reads CASSYRAADTQYF. CDR3 coding DNA: TGTGCCAGCAGTTACCGGGCGGCAGATACGCAGTATTTT. The J gene is TRBJ2-3, the V gene TRBV28; no clear D. The CDR3 is 13 residues long. Trimming left V 4 bases short and J 4 bases short, with 9 bases between. The germline gives CDR1 MDHEN, CDR2 SYDVKM.

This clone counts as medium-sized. This CDR3 reads CASSTQGAFQPQHF. The DNA for the CDR3 is TGTGCCAGCAGCACGCAGGGGGCGTTTCAGCCCCAGCATTTT. V is TRBV11-2 and J is TRBJ1-5; 8 positions match TRBD1. Germline lookup yields CDR1 SGHAT and CDR2 FQNNGV. The V gene end was trimmed by 5 bases and the J gene end by 6 bases; junction bases not matched to a gene: 6. CDR3 length: 14 residues.

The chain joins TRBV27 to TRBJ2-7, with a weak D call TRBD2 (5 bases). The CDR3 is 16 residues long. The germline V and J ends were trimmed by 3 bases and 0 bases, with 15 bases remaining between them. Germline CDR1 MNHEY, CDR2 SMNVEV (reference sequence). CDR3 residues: CASSLVWRLSSYEQYF. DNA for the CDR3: TGTGCCAGCAGTTTGGTTTGGAGGCTGAGCTCCTACGAGCAGTACTTC.

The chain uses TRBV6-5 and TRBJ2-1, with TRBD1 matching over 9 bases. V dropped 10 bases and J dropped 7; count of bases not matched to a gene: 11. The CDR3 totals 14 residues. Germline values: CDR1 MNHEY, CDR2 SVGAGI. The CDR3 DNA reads TGTGCCACCACGCCGGGACAGGGCACGAATGAGCAGTTCTTC. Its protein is CATTPGQGTNEQFF.

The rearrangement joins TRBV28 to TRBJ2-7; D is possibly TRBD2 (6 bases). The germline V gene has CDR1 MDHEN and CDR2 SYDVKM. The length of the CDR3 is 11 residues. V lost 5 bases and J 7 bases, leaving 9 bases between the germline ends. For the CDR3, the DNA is TGTGCCAGCAGTGGGGGGAGGGAGCAGTACTTC. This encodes CASSGGREQYF. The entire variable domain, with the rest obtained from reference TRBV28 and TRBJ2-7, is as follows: DVKVTQSSRYLVKRTGEKVFLECVQDMDHENMFWYRQDPGLGLRLIYFSYDVKMKEKGDIPEGYSVSREKKERFSLILESASTNQTSMYLCASSGGREQYFGPGTRLTVT.

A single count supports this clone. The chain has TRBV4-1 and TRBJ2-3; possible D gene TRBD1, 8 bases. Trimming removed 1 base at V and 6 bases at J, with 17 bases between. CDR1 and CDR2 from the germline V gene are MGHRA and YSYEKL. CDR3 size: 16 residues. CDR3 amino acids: CASSQGSRGRGDTQYF. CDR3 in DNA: TGCGCCAGCAGCCAAGGTTCCAGGGGGCGGGGGGATACGCAGTATTTT.

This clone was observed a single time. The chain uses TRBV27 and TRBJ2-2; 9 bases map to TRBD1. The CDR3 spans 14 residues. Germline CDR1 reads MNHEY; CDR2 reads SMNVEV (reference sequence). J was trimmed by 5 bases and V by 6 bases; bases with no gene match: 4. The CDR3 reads CASSRDRVTGELFF. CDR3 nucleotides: TGTGCCAGCAGCCGGGACAGGGTAACCGGGGAGCTGTTTTTT.

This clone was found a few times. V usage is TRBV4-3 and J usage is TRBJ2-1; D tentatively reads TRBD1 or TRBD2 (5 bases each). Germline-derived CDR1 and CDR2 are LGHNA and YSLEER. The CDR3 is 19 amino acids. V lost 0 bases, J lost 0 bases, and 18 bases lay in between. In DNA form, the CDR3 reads TGCGCCAGCAGCCAAGAGCCGTCGAGTCCAGGGAGCTCCTACAATGAGCAGTTCTTC. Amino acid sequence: CASSQEPSSPGSSYNEQFF.

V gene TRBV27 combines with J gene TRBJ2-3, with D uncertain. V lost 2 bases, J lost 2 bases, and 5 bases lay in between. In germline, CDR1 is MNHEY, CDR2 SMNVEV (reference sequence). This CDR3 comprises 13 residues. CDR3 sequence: CASSLRNTDTQYF. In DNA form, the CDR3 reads TGTGCCAGCAGTTTACGGAACACAGATACGCAGTATTTT.

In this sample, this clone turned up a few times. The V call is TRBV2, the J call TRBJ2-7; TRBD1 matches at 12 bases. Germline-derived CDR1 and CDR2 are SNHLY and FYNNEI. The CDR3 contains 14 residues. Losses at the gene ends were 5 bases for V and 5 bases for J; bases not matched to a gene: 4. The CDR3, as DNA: TGTGCCAGCAGTTGGGACAGGGGGCTCGACGAGCAGTACTTC. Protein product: CASSWDRGLDEQYF.

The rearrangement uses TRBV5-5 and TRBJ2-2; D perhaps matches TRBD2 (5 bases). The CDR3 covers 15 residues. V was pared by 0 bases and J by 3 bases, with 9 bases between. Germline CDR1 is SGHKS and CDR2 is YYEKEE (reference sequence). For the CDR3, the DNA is TGTGCCAGCAGCTTGGAGGACTCGTACACCGGGGAGCTGTTTTTT. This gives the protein CASSLEDSYTGELFF.

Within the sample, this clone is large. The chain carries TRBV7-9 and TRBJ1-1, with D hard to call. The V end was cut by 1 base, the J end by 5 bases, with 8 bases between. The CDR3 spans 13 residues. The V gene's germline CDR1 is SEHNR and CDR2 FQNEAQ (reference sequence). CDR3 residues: CASSLVKETEAFF. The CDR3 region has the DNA TGTGCCAGCAGCTTAGTGAAGGAAACTGAAGCTTTCTTT.

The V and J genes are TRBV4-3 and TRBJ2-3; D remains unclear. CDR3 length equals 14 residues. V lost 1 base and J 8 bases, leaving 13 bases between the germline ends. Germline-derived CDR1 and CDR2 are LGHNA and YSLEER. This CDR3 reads CASSQASYAITQYF. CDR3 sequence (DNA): TGCGCCAGCAGCCAAGCGAGTTATGCTATTACGCAGTATTTT.

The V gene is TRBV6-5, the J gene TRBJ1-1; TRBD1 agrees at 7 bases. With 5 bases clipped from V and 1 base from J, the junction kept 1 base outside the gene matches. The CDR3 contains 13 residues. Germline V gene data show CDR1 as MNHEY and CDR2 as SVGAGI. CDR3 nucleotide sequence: TGTGCCAGCAGTGGACAGGAGAACACTGAAGCTTTCTTT. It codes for CASSGQENTEAFF.